These 3 T cell receptor beta chains were sequenced from one sample in a study of Ad26.COV2.S vaccination and SARS-CoV-2 variants. Sequenced by immunoSEQ multiplex PCR; TCRdb stores in-frame clones only, minus some. Of a few hundred thousand clones in the sample, around nine tenths were seen once. Treatment in this sample: around 19 received Ad26.COV2.S at low or high dose, single or two shots; about 5 received placebo; per-sample allocation not given. Each sample was drawn 63 days after the first injection (of vaccine or placebo). This specimen consisted of peripheral blood, obtained in a trial of Ad26.COV2.S vaccine versus placebo. Receptors originate from a person between 18 and 59 years old who received the Ad26.COV2.S COVID-19 vaccine or a placebo.

The chain recombines TRBV5-4 with TRBJ1-1; D unclear. With 1 base removed from V and 7 bases from J, the gap between germline ends came to 8 bases. The CDR3 spans 12 residues. CDR1 and CDR2 from the germline V gene are SGHNT and YYREEE (reference sequence). CDR3 sequence reads: CASSLLSLEAFF. The CDR3, as DNA: TGTGCCAGCAGCTTGTTGTCCCTTGAAGCTTTCTTT. The complete variable domain, with remaining parts taken from reference TRBV5-4 and TRBJ1-1, reads ETGVTQSPTHLIKTRGQQVTLRCSSQSGHNTVSWYQQALGQGPQFIFQYYREEENGRGNFPPRFSGLQFPNYSSELNVNALELDDSALYLCASSLLSLEAFFGQGTRLTVV.

This clone has a handful of counts. The sample holds other DNA sequences that translate to the same CDR3. The chain is built from TRBV3-1 (or the pseudogene TRBV3-2) and TRBJ2-7; D not certain. Trimming stripped 1 base from V and 2 bases from J, with 3 bases between. There are 12 residues in the CDR3. Germline V gene lookup returns CDR1 LGHDT and CDR2 YNNKEL (reference sequence). As DNA, the CDR3 is TGTGCCAGCAGCCAAGGCCCCTACGAGCAGTACTTC. This codes for CASSQGPYEQYF.

The V call is TRBV6-5, the J call TRBJ1-2; TRBD1 aligns across 7 bases. In germline, CDR1 is MNHEY, CDR2 SVGAGI. Trimming at V came to 2 bases and at J to 7 bases, leaving 4 bases not matched to a gene. The CDR3 has 13 residues. This CDR3 is CASSYPGTAGYTF. The CDR3 nucleotides are TGTGCCAGCAGTTACCCAGGGACAGCTGGCTACACCTTC.